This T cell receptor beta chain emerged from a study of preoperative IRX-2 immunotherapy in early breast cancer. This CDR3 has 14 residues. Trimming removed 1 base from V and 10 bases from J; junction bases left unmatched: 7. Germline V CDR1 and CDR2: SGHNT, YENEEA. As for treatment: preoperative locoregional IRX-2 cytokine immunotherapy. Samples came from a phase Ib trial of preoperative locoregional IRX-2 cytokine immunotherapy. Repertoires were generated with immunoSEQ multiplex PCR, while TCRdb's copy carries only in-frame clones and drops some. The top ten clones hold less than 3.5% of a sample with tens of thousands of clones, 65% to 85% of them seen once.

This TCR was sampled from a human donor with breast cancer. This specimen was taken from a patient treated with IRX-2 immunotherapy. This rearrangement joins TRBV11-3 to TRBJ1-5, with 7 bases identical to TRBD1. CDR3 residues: CASSLVPEGAPQHF. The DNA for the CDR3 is TGTGCCAGCAGCTTAGTCCCGGAGGGGGCTCCCCAGCATTTT.